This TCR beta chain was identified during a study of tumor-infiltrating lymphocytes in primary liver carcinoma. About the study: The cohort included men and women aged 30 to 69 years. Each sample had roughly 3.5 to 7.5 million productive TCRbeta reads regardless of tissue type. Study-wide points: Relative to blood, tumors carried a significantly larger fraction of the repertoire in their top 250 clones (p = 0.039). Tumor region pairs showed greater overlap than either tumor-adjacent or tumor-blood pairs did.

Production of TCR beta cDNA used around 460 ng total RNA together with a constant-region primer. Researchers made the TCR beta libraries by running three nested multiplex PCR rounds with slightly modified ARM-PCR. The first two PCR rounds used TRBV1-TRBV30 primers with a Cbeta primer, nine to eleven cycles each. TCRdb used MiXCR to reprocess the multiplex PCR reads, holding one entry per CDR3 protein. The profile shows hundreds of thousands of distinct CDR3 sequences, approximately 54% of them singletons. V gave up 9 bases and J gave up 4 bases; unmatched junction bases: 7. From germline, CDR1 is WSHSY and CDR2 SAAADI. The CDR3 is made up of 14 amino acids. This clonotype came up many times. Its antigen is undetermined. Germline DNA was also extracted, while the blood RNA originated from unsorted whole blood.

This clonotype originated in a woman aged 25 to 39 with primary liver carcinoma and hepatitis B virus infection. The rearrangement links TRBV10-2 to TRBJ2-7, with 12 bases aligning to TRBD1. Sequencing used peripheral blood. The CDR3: CASAGTGGVYEQYF. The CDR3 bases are TGCGCCAGTGCCGGGACAGGGGGCGTTTACGAGCAGTACTTC.